Listed here is a single TCR beta chain. This clone has just a few counts. The antigen it recognizes is unknown. No clone much larger than this one lies a single base away; base qualities are absent. The V end loses 4 bases and the J end loses 5 bases, and a stretch of 16 bases separates them. Per the germline V gene, SGHRS is the CDR1 and YFSETQ is the CDR2. The CDR3 measures 15 amino acids from cysteine to phenylalanine. Just CDR3 DNA is preserved here, 45 bases in frame from base 1. This sample stems from a study of cytomegalovirus exposure and HLA in healthy donors (dated by TCRdb to about 2017). Background for the entire study: In an earlier analysis of several hundred of the donors, around 290 Gb of sequence data and 90 million to 120 million unique TCR beta sequences from approximately 180 million T cells were reported. Donor age, sex, ethnicity and CMV serostatus were compiled together with the repertoire data. To predict cytomegalovirus infection status, the study brought together high-throughput TCR immunosequencing, statistical association of individual TCRs with disease status, and machine learning. To study patterns of TCR occurrence, a later analysis re-analyzed previously published TCR beta repertoires from under 750 donors and added high-resolution HLA genotyping. About 280 gigabases of sequencing data and approximately 91 million unique TCR sequences made up an early release that covered fewer than 650 HLA-typed donors. On average, approximately 250,000 unique TCR beta nucleotide sequences were sequenced per donor among fewer than 500 genotyped donors of the cohort, with roughly 20% of those sequences being non-productive. Four or five DR-DQ haplotypes were handled as single units for association and clustering, since linkage in the cohort was strong. The T cell repertoires of under 700 subjects were profiled by immunosequencing and related to cytomegalovirus serostatus. The genetic ancestry cluster associated with self-reported Caucasian donors included 81% of the 398 genotyped donors. Every discovery cohort repertoire had been produced on one sequencing platform. The study aimed to test whether cataloging public T cell receptors could reveal signatures of past pathogen exposure. An earlier analysis of about 620 of the donors applied high-throughput TCR beta sequencing to assess whether each TCR beta V gene segment acted as functional or pseudogenic. Genome-wide SNP genotypes for about three fifths of the roughly 670 donors were used in a later genetic analysis, which treated that subset as a discovery cohort. Typing coverage differed by locus: A, B, C, DRB1 and DQB1 were typed in roughly 620-630 donors, DQA1 in about 500, DPA1 in approximately 610, and DPB1 in 400 to 480. HLA typing included class I and class II loci at four-digit resolution. In addition to the first cohort of roughly 670 subjects, a separate validation cohort of 120 different subjects was used. In the later analysis, no new phenotypic data were used to find candidate immune exposures; instead, reliance was placed on TCR beta sequences and their occurrence across donors. Paper-wide results and their limitations: Sequencing depth was assumed to be roughly uniform across donors in the presence/absence analyses, though that assumption may not hold. Compared with the 666-donor mean, donors in an Asian-associated ancestry cluster had fewer N-insertions in productive TCRs, according to a later genetic analysis. For the cohort, immune exposure information was limited to CMV serostatus. Most TCR sequences were seen in very few donors, while some public TCRs were found in many individuals. The authors suggested that the approach could potentially be extended to other disease states and immunological phenotypes. Correlated functional status among segregating V segments might reflect linkage disequilibrium, but an unknown experimental factor could not be ruled out. Strong co-occurrence of HLA alleles, especially DR and DQ, made assigning TCR associations to individual alleles difficult. The classifier was reported to diagnose cytomegalovirus status with high specificity and sensitivity in both the original and validation cohorts. In a later genetic analysis, a missense DCLRE1C variant was associated with V-gene and J-gene trimming of TCR beta chains, and the association was replicated in an independent cohort. A later analysis associated approximately 17,000 TCR beta sequences with specific HLA alleles at a false discovery rate of 0.05. Because HLA typing was missing for some donors at each locus, association tests included only the typed subset. A total of roughly 160 TCR beta chains were listed by the study as associated with cytomegalovirus. In a later analysis, HLA-associated TCR beta chains were found to be more clonally expanded and to have lower generation probabilities than equally common non-associated chains. Only TCR beta chains were sequenced in this cohort, and the absence of alpha or paired-chain data limited detectable features. According to a later analysis, TCR association rates differed among HLA loci, with DRB1 alleles showing the most associated TCRs and HLA-C alleles showing the fewest. A later analysis found that most CMV-associated TCR beta chains appeared HLA-restricted, with HLA associations seemingly driven largely by CMV exposure. In an earlier analysis of around 600 of the donors, most TCR beta V segments appeared in productive rearrangements about 90% or about 30% of the time, broadly matching IMGT annotations. Because the 87-base-pair reads could not distinguish some IMGT-functional V segments, including TRBV6-2 and TRBV6-3, those segments were excluded. Because counts were too low, seventeen rarely observed V segments, including chromosome 9 orphons, were left out of the earlier analysis of 587 of the donors. A further reported finding was that TCR beta sequences accurately predicted the HLA-A and HLA-B alleles for most subjects in the first cohort. Several of the top co-occurrence clusters appeared to be linked to parvovirus B19, influenza, CMV and Epstein-Barr virus, according to a later analysis. The sequencing pipeline was judged likely to have produced a cluster of highly shared sequence variants as a technical artifact. A few of the identified cytomegalovirus-associated TCR beta chains were confirmed in vitro to be specific for cytomegalovirus antigens.

The library relied on the immunoSEQ multiplex PCR assay. The multiplex PCR relied on a mix of 60 forward primers for TCR Vbeta segments and 13 reverse primers for TCR Jbeta segments. Amplification of the CDR3 region of rearranged TCR beta genes was performed with a multiplex PCR assay on genomic DNA. The amplified TCR beta libraries were sequenced on the Illumina HiSeq System as 87-base-pair reads. The authors' pipeline ran thus. Across the 500 to 700 repertoires, a later analysis counted tens of millions of unique TCR beta chains, roughly 11 million of which were shared by at least two donors. A nearest-neighbor algorithm error-corrected the raw reads and collapsed the reads into unique sequences, merging closely related sequences to remove PCR and sequencing errors. CDR3 sequences were aligned to IMGT reference sequences to assign V, D and J gene segments. For a sequence to be retained, a match of at least six nucleotides was required to both a V gene segment and a J gene segment. Rearrangements were called productive when the CDR3 lacked stop codons and stayed in frame with V and J; all others were non-productive. Following IMGT convention, CDR3 was defined as the stretch from the second conserved V-encoded cysteine up to the conserved J-encoded phenylalanine. Sequences without an unambiguous match to a single V gene segment were excluded from the earlier analysis of 587 of the donors. An earlier analysis of 587 of the donors classified V segments as functional when productive rearrangements were above 56.7% and as segregating when the standard deviation between donors was above 5%. A statistical classification framework was built to diagnose cytomegalovirus status from the catalog of TCR beta chain sequences. In a later analysis, TCR nucleotide sequences were compared against IMGT/GENE-DB human TR gene sequences so that V and J genes could be assigned. A later analysis assigned CDR3 sequences and most-parsimonious VDJ recombination scenarios with the TCRdist pipeline. In a later analysis, every TCR beta chain was defined by the combination of its CDR3 amino acid sequence and its V-gene family, and reads without a unique V-gene family were dropped. As a way to deal with suspected cross-contamination and a sequencing artifact, a later analysis dropped hundreds of nucleotide sequences that were highly shared and had low generation probability. A later analysis calculated a clonal expansion index for each public chain from normalized within-repertoire ranks of inferred template counts. In a later analysis, generation probabilities were computed with a VDJ recombination model fitted to out-of-frame rearrangements, and the resulting probabilities were checked against IGoR. A later analysis scored TCR-TCR, TCR-HLA and TCR-CMV co-occurrence with hypergeometric tests, applying a repertoire-size bias correction to TCR pairs. A later analysis estimated false discovery rates by permuting HLA or CMV assignments 20 times. A later analysis grouped co-occurring TCRs with DBSCAN, adding TCRdist sequence similarity when clustering within HLA-allele-positive subsets. For co-occurrence clustering, repertoires with fewer than 30,000 or more than 120,000 public chains were excluded, along with five repertoires with anomalous nucleotide sharing. As stored in TCRdb, this immuneACCESS dataset retains in-frame rearrangements with V and J assigned. A fraction of the clones does not appear; measured against another copy, unresolved V genes explain less than half of the discrepancy, and the remainder lacks a known reason. That table supplies the V and J calls and clone size; D and trimming were determined from the DNA. For this sample there are 110,000 or so clones; roughly 8.6% appear just once. Around 6% of the sample comes from the top ten.

The cohort consisted of hundreds of healthy bone marrow donors. At the time of sampling, all cohort members were nominally healthy, though unrecorded immune exposures were likely present. The donor tested CMV seropositive, placing the donor among the 250 to 350 seropositive members of the cohort. Each donor provided a peripheral blood sample, and peripheral blood mononuclear cells were used for TCR beta sequencing. The Qiagen DNeasy Blood Extraction Kit was used to extract genomic DNA from the blood cell samples. The rearranged chain carries TRBV5-1 and TRBJ2-1; perhaps TRBD2 is the D gene, with 6 bases matching. The source material was PBMCs. The source is a woman aged 40 to 50 in good health and CMV-seropositive. The DNA sequence is given as TGCGCCAGCAGCCCCAGCGGGCCCAACAACAATGAGCAGTTCTTC. Its coded protein is CASSPSGPNNNEQFF.